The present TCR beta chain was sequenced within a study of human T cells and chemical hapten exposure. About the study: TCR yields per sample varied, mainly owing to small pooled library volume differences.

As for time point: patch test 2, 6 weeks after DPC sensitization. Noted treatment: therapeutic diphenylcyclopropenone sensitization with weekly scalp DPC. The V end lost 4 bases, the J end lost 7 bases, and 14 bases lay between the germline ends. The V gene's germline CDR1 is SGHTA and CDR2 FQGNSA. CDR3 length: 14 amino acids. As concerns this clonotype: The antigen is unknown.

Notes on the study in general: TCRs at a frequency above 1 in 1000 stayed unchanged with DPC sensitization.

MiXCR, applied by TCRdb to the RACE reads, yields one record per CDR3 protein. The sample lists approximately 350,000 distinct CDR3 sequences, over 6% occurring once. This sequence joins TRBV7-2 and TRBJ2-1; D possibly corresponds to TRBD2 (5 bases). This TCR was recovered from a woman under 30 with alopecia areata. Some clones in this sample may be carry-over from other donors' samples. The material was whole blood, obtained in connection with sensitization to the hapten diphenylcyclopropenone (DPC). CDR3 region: CASSSLAFVNEQFF. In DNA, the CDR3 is TGTGCCAGCAGCTCCTTAGCGTTCGTAAATGAGCAGTTCTTC.